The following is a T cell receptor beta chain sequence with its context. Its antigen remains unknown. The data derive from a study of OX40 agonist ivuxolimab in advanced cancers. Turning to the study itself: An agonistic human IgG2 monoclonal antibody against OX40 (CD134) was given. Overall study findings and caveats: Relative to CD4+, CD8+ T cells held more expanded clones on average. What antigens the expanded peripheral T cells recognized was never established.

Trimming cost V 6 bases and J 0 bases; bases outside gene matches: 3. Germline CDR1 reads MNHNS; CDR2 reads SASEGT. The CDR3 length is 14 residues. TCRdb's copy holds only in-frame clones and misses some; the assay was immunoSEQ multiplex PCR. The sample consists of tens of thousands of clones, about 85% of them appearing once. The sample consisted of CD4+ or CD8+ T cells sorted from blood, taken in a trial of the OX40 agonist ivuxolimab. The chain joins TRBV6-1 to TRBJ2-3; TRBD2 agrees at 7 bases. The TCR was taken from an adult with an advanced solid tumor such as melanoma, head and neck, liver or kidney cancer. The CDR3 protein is CASSGGFSTDTQYF. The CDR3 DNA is TGTGCCAGCAGCGGGGGGTTTAGCACAGATACGCAGTATTTT.